The present T cell receptor (beta chain) was sequenced within a study of T cell responses to AZD1222 COVID-19 vaccine. Looking at the study overall: Second-dose groups at about 4 or about 12 weeks were pooled.

The CDR3 extends over 14 amino acids. Germline lookup yields CDR1 SGHDT and CDR2 YYEEEE. J gave up 6 bases and V 0 bases, and 5 bases lay outside the gene matches. Only in-frame clones appear in the TCRdb table, and some are missing; sequencing was by immunoSEQ multiplex PCR. In the table there are around 200,000 clones, more than 85% of which are singletons. Concerning this clone: Its antigen is still unknown.

Notes on the study in general: As reported, nearly half of all spike-specific TCRs target variant regions that are unmutated.

Material: peripheral blood, obtained on day 0 of AZD1222 vaccination. This receptor was taken from an adult in good health. This chain joins TRBV5-6 and TRBJ1-1, with TRBD1 matching over 7 bases. The CDR3 region has the DNA TGTGCCAGCAGCTTGGCCACAGGGGTGGCTGAAGCTTTCTTT. Translation: CASSLATGVAEAFF.